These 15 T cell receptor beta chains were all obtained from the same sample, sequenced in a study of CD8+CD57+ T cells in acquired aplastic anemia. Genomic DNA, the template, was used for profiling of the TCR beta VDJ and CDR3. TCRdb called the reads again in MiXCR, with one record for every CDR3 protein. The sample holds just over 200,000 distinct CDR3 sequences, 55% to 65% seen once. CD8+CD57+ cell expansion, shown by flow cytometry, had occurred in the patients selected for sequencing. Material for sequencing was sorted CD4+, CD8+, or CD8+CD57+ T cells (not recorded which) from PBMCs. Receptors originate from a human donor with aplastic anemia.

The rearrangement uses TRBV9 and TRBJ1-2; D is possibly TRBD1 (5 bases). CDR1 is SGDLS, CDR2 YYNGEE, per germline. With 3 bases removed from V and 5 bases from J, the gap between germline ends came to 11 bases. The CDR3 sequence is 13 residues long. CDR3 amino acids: CASSETESYGYTF. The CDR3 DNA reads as TGTGCCAGCAGCGAGACAGAATCTTATGGCTACACCTTC.

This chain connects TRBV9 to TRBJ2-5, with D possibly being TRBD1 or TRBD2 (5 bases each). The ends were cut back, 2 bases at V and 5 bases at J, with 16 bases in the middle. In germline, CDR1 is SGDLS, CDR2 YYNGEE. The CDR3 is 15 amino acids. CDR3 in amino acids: CASSVGTSSRETQYF. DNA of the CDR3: TGTGCCAGCAGCGTCGGGACCTCCTCCCGGGAGACCCAGTACTTC. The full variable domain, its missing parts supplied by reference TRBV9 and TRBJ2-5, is DSGVTQTPKHLITATGQRVTLRCSPRSGDLSVYWYQQSLDQGLQFLIQYYNGEERAKGNILERFSAQQFPDLHSELNLSSLELGDSALYFCASSVGTSSRETQYFGPGTRLLVL.

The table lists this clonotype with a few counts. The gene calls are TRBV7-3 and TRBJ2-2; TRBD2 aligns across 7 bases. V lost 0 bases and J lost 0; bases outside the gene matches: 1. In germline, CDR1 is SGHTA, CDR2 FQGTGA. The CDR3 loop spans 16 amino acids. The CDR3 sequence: CASSLTLAANTGELFF. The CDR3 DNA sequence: TGTGCCAGCAGCTTAACGCTAGCGGCGAACACCGGGGAGCTGTTTTTT.

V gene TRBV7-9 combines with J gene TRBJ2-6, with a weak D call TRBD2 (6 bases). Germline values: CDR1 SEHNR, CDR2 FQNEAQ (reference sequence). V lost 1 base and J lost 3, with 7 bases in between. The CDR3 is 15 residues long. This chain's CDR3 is CASSLDGGGANVLTF. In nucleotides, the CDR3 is TGTGCCAGCAGCTTAGACGGGGGTGGGGCCAACGTCCTGACTTTC.

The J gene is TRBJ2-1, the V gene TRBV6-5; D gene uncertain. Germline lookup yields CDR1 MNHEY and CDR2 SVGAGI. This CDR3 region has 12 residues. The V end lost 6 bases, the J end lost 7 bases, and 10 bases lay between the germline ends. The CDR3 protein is CASRRDGNEQFF. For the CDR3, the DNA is TGTGCCAGCAGGCGTGATGGGAATGAGCAGTTCTTC.

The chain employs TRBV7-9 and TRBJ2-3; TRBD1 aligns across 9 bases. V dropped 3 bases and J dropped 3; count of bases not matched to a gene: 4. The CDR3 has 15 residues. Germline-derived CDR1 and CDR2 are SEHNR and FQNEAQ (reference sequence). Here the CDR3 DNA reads TGTGCCAGCAGCTTCCGGGACAGGGTAACAGATACGCAGTATTTT. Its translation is CASSFRDRVTDTQYF. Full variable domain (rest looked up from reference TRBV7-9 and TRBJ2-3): DTGVSQNPRHKITKRGQNVTFRCDPISEHNRLYWYRQTLGQGPEFLTYFQNEAQLEKSRLLSDRFSAERPKGSFSTLEIQRTEQGDSAMYLCASSFRDRVTDTQYFGPGTRLTVL.

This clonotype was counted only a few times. The CDR3 bases are TGTGCCACCAGCAGAGGGACCAGGGGGCGCGAGGTGGGATCACCCCTCCACTTT. Protein: CATSRGTRGREVGSPLHF. The chain is built from TRBV15 and TRBJ1-6; 8 nucleotides match TRBD1. CDR1 and CDR2 from the germline V gene are LNHNV and YYDKDF (reference sequence). This CDR3 contains 18 residues. V was clipped by 1 base and J by 10 bases; unmatched bases: 15. Supplemented by reference TRBV15 and TRBJ1-6, the full variable domain reads DAMVIQNPRYQVTQFGKPVTLSCSQTLNHNVMYWYQQKSSQAPKLLFHYYDKDFNNEADTPDNFQSRRPNTSFCFLDIRSPGLGDTAMYLCATSRGTRGREVGSPLHFGNGTRLTVT.

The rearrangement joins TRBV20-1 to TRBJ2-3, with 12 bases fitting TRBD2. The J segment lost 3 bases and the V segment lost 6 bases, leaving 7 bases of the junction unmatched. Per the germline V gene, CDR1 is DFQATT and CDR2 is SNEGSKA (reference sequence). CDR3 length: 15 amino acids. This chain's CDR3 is CSAEAGTSGTDTQYF. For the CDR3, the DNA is TGCAGTGCCGAAGCCGGGACTAGCGGGACAGATACGCAGTATTTT.

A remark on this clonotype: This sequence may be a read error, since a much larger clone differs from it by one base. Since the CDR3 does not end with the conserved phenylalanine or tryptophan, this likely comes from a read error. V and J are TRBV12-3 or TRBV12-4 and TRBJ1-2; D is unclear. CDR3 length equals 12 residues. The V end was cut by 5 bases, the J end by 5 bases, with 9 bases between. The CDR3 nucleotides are TGTGCCAGCAGTCCTCGGGAATATGGCTACACCCTC. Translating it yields CASSPREYGYTL.

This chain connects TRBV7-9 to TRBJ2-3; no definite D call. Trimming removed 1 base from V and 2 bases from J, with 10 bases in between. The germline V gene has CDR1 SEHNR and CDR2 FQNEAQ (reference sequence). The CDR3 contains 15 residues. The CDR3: CASSLEAGTTDTQYF. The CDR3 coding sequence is TGTGCCAGCAGCTTAGAGGCCGGTACCACAGATACGCAGTATTTT.

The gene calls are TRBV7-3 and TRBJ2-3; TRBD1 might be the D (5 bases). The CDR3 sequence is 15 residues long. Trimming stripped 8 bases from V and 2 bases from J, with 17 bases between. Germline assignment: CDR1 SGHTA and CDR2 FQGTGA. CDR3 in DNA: TGTGCCAGCGGAAAAAGGGCAGGGAACACAGATACGCAGTATTTT. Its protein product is CASGKRAGNTDTQYF.

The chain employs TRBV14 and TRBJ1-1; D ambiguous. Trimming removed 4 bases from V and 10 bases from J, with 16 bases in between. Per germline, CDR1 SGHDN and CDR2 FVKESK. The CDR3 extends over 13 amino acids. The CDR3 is CASSPWEGVGAFF. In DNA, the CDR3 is TGTGCCAGCAGCCCCTGGGAGGGTGTTGGAGCTTTCTTT.

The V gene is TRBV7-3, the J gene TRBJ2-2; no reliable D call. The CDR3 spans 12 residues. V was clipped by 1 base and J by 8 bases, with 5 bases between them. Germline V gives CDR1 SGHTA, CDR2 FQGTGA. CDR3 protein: CASSLNSGELFF. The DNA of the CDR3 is TGTGCCAGCAGCTTAAATTCTGGGGAGCTGTTTTTT.

The CDR3 region is CSARPPGPTLNTEAFF. The CDR3 DNA is TGCAGTGCTAGGCCCCCGGGACCGACCTTGAACACTGAAGCTTTCTTT. The chain uses TRBV20-1 and TRBJ1-1, with a weak D call TRBD1 (5 bases). CDR3 size: 16 residues. Germline lookup yields CDR1 DFQATT and CDR2 SNEGSKA (reference sequence). With 3 bases removed from V and 0 bases from J, the gap between germline ends came to 17 bases.

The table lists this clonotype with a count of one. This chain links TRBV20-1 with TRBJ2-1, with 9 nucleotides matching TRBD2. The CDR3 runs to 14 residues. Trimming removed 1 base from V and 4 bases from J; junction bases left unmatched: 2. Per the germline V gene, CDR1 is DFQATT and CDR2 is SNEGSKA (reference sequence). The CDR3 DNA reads TGCAGTGCTAGAGCTAGCGGGGTGTACAATGAGCAGTTCTTC. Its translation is CSARASGVYNEQFF.